Listed below are T cell receptor beta chains from one sample, sequenced in a study of T cell responses to AZD1222 COVID-19 vaccine. Assay used: immunoSEQ multiplex PCR; TCRdb lists only in-frame clones, some missing. Of some 130,000 clones in the sample, roughly 89% were seen once. The input for sequencing was peripheral blood, taken on day 0 of AZD1222 vaccination. The receptors shown here come from an adult in good health. CDR3s include the opening cysteine and the closing phenylalanine or tryptophan. The D gene is left open where the match is weak. Part of the rows lack a size; the others show once, few, many or a class for expanded clones.

V: TRBV30
J: TRBJ1-3
length: 16
D: NA
size: few
DNA: TGTGCCTGGACTAAAACGGGTTTCAGCTCTGGAAACACCATATATTTT
CDR3: CAWTKTGFSSGNTIYF

V: TRBV27
J: TRBJ1-5
length: 15
D: TRBD1
size: NA
DNA: TGTGCCAGCAGCCTGGGACAGCGGGTAGGACAGCCCCAGCATTTT
CDR3: CASSLGQRVGQPQHF

V: TRBV6-1
J: TRBJ2-1
length: 16
D: TRBD1
size: NA
DNA: TGTGCCAGCAGTGTAGGTCCCGGGACAGGGTGGAATGAGCAGTTCTTC
CDR3: CASSVGPGTGWNEQFF

V: TRBV11-2
J: TRBJ2-5
length: 19
D: NA
size: NA
DNA: TGTGCCAGCAGCTTACGTCCCCCTTTAGACGGCTATAATCAAGAGACCCAGTACTTC
CDR3: CASSLRPPLDGYNQETQYF

V: TRBV3-1/TRBV3-2
J: TRBJ2-7
length: 13
D: NA
size: NA
DNA: TGTGCCAGCAGCCAAGATTGGACAGACGAGCAGTACTTC
CDR3: CASSQDWTDEQYF

V: TRBV6-5
J: TRBJ2-4
length: 14
D: NA
size: NA
DNA: TGTGCCAGCAGTTACGGGGGAGCCAAAAACATTCAGTACTTC
CDR3: CASSYGGAKNIQYF

V: TRBV19
J: TRBJ1-5
length: 14
D: NA
size: once
DNA: TGTGCCAGTAGTATTGGGGAGAGCAATCAGCCCCAGCATTTT
CDR3: CASSIGESNQPQHF

V: TRBV27
J: TRBJ2-7
length: 13
D: NA
size: NA
DNA: TGTGCCAGCAGCACCTTTGGACGGTACGAGCAGTACTTC
CDR3: CASSTFGRYEQYF

V: TRBV28
J: TRBJ2-7
length: 15
D: TRBD1
size: NA
DNA: TGTGCCAGCAGTTCCCACAGGGGGCGGCACTACGAGCAGTACTTC
CDR3: CASSSHRGRHYEQYF

V: TRBV6-1
J: TRBJ2-1
length: 18
D: NA
size: NA
DNA: TGTGTCAGCAGTGCCTCTAGCGAAGCTCTATTCTCCTACAATGAGCAGTTCTTC
CDR3: CVSSASSEALFSYNEQFF

V: TRBV4-1
J: TRBJ2-1
length: 15
D: TRBD2
size: NA
DNA: TGCGCCAGCAGCCAAGAACCTAGCGGGATCAATGAGCAGTTCTTC
CDR3: CASSQEPSGINEQFF

V: TRBV2
J: TRBJ1-4
length: 16
D: NA
size: NA
DNA: TGTGCCAGCTTGGAGAGCGGCGGGTTTAACATTGAAAAACTGTTTTTT
CDR3: CASLESGGFNIEKLFF

V: TRBV28
J: TRBJ1-1
length: 14
D: NA
size: NA
DNA: TGTGCCAGCAGTACGCAGGGGAGGAACACTGAAGCTTTCTTT
CDR3: CASSTQGRNTEAFF

V: TRBV4-2
J: TRBJ1-1
length: 15
D: TRBD1
size: NA
DNA: TGTGCCAGCAGCCAAGAGATCCCGGGACAGTCTGAAGCTTTCTTT
CDR3: CASSQEIPGQSEAFF

V: TRBV2
J: TRBJ1-1
length: 14
D: NA
size: NA
DNA: TGTGCCAGCAGGGATAGGGGAGGGGGCACTGAAGCTTTCTTT
CDR3: CASRDRGGGTEAFF

V: TRBV19
J: TRBJ2-7
length: 13
D: TRBD1
size: NA
DNA: TGTGCCAGTAGTAACAGGGGGCACTACGAGCAGTACTTC
CDR3: CASSNRGHYEQYF

V: TRBV5-4
J: TRBJ1-2
length: 15
D: NA
size: NA
DNA: TGTGCCAGCACCTTAACGGGGCGTCTTAACTATGGCTACACCTTC
CDR3: CASTLTGRLNYGYTF

V: TRBV2
J: TRBJ1-5
length: 20
D: NA
size: NA
DNA: TGTGCCAGCAGTGAACCCCGGGACCTGGGCGTATGGATCGACAATCAGCCCCAGCATTTT
CDR3: CASSEPRDLGVWIDNQPQHF

V: TRBV11-2
J: TRBJ1-1
length: 14
D: NA
size: once
DNA: TGTGCCAGCAGCTTAGAGGTTCTGAACACTGAAGCTTTCTTT
CDR3: CASSLEVLNTEAFF

V: TRBV6-6
J: TRBJ2-7
length: 13
D: NA
size: NA
DNA: TGTGCCAGCAGTTACGAGAGCTCCTACGAGCAGTACTTC
CDR3: CASSYESSYEQYF

V: TRBV28
J: TRBJ2-2
length: 11
D: NA
size: NA
DNA: TGTGCCAGTTCGGGGACCGGGGAGCTGTTTTTT
CDR3: CASSGTGELFF

V: TRBV5-1
J: TRBJ2-5
length: 13
D: NA
size: NA
DNA: TGCGCCAGCAGCCTAGGAGGAAGCGAGACCCAGTACTTC
CDR3: CASSLGGSETQYF

V: TRBV7-9
J: TRBJ2-1
length: 17
D: TRBD1
size: NA
DNA: TGTGCCAGCAGCTTTCCCACCCGGGACAGGGCCTACAATGAGCAGTTCTTC
CDR3: CASSFPTRDRAYNEQFF

V: TRBV9
J: TRBJ1-6
length: 14
D: NA
size: NA
DNA: TGTGCCAGCAGCGTAGATACCGGGAATTCACCCCTCCACTTT
CDR3: CASSVDTGNSPLHF

V: TRBV5-4
J: TRBJ2-7
length: 16
D: NA
size: NA
DNA: TGTGCCAGCAGCTCGGAGTTTTTGGGCTCAACTGGCGAGCAGTACTTC
CDR3: CASSSEFLGSTGEQYF

V: TRBV18
J: TRBJ1-5
length: 13
D: NA
size: NA
DNA: TGTGCCAGCTCACCGGCAGGCAATCAGCCCCAGCATTTT
CDR3: CASSPAGNQPQHF

V: TRBV29-1
J: TRBJ1-1
length: 15
D: NA
size: once
DNA: TGCAGCGTTGCCCTTCTTGACCTAAGGGACACTGAAGCTTTCTTT
CDR3: CSVALLDLRDTEAFF

V: TRBV28
J: TRBJ2-3
length: 16
D: TRBD1
size: NA
DNA: TGTGCCAGCAGTTTGGGGACAGCCTACTCCACAGATACGCAGTATTTT
CDR3: CASSLGTAYSTDTQYF

V: TRBV5-1
J: TRBJ2-1
length: 16
D: TRBD1
size: NA
DNA: TGCGCCAGCAGCAAAACCCGACAGGGGGCAGGGAATGAGCAGTTCTTC
CDR3: CASSKTRQGAGNEQFF

V: TRBV27
J: TRBJ1-2
length: 20
D: TRBD1
size: NA
DNA: TGTGCCAGCAGTGTGGGACAGGCCTTTGGCCCCGGCCGTGTGATTTATGGCTACACCTTC
CDR3: CASSVGQAFGPGRVIYGYTF

V: TRBV7-9
J: TRBJ2-2
length: 15
D: TRBD1
size: NA
DNA: TGTGCCAGCAGCACGGGACAGTTTAACACCGGGGAGCTGTTTTTT
CDR3: CASSTGQFNTGELFF

V: TRBV4-3
J: TRBJ2-1
length: 13
D: NA
size: NA
DNA: TGCGCCAGCAGCCAATGGTTTTGGGGATATCAGTTCTTC
CDR3: CASSQWFWGYQFF

V: TRBV27
J: TRBJ1-1
length: 15
D: NA
size: NA
DNA: TGTGCCAGCAGTTTAAGCGGGACAATGAACACTGAAGCTTTCTTT
CDR3: CASSLSGTMNTEAFF

V: TRBV2
J: TRBJ1-4
length: 13
D: TRBD1
size: NA
DNA: TGTGCCAGCAGGGGGACAGAGAATGAAAAACTGTTTTTT
CDR3: CASRGTENEKLFF

V: TRBV29-1
J: TRBJ1-1
length: 12
D: TRBD1
size: NA
DNA: TGCAGCGTTGAAGACGGGACAGGGACAGCTTTCTTT
CDR3: CSVEDGTGTAFF

V: TRBV6-6
J: TRBJ1-2
length: 17
D: NA
size: NA
DNA: TGTGCCAGCAGTCCTCAGGGTACTAGGGTGGGGCACTATGGCTACACCTTC
CDR3: CASSPQGTRVGHYGYTF

V: TRBV6-5
J: TRBJ1-1
length: 14
D: NA
size: NA
DNA: TGTGCCAGCAGGACCGGGACATCGAACACTGAAGCTTTCTTT
CDR3: CASRTGTSNTEAFF

V: TRBV4-3
J: TRBJ1-1
length: 13
D: NA
size: many
DNA: TGCGCCAGCAGCCAAACAGGGAACACTGAAGCTTTCTTT
CDR3: CASSQTGNTEAFF

V: TRBV19
J: TRBJ2-1
length: 15
D: NA
size: few
DNA: TGTGCCAGTAGTATAGACGAGATCACCCACAATGAGCAGTTCTTC
CDR3: CASSIDEITHNEQFF

V: TRBV2
J: TRBJ2-7
length: 15
D: TRBD1
size: once
DNA: TGTGCCAGCAGCCGACAGGGTTCGATCTCCTACGAGCAGTACTTC
CDR3: CASSRQGSISYEQYF

V: TRBV7-8
J: TRBJ2-7
length: 11
D: NA
size: NA
DNA: TGTGCCAGCAGCATCGACAGGGAGCAGTACTTC
CDR3: CASSIDREQYF

V: TRBV5-1
J: TRBJ1-2
length: 16
D: TRBD1
size: NA
DNA: TGCGCCAGCAGCTTGATTGGGGCAGGGGGAGAGCATGGCTACACCTTC
CDR3: CASSLIGAGGEHGYTF

V: TRBV7-9
J: TRBJ1-1
length: 14
D: NA
size: NA
DNA: TGTGCCAGCAGCCAAAACGTGATGAACACTGAAGCTTTCTTT
CDR3: CASSQNVMNTEAFF

V: TRBV7-3
J: TRBJ1-6
length: 13
D: NA
size: NA
DNA: TGTGCCAGTTCTACAGGGTACGGGTCACCCCTCCACTTT
CDR3: CASSTGYGSPLHF

V: TRBV27
J: TRBJ2-7
length: 17
D: NA
size: NA
DNA: TGTGCCAGCAGTTTATCGAGGGGGGGACTAAATCTTCCCGAGCAGTACTTC
CDR3: CASSLSRGGLNLPEQYF

V: TRBV4-1
J: TRBJ1-4
length: 15
D: NA
size: NA
DNA: TGCGCCAGCAGCCAACCCGGGAGCAGAAATGAAAAACTGTTTTTT
CDR3: CASSQPGSRNEKLFF

V: TRBV5-4
J: TRBJ2-7
length: 15
D: NA
size: once
DNA: TGTGCCAGCAGCTTCGTTGGGCATTTGGTCTACGAGCAGTACTTC
CDR3: CASSFVGHLVYEQYF

V: TRBV7-8
J: TRBJ1-1
length: 11
D: TRBD1
size: once
DNA: TGTGCCAGCAGCTTGACAGGGGAAGCTTTCTTT
CDR3: CASSLTGEAFF

V: TRBV21-1
J: TRBJ2-5
length: 15
D: NA
size: NA
DNA: TGTGCCAGCAGCGCAAAGACCAGGGGCACAGAGACCCAGTACTTC
CDR3: CASSAKTRGTETQYF

V: TRBV3-1/TRBV3-2
J: TRBJ2-3
length: 19
D: TRBD2
size: NA
DNA: TGTGCCAGCAGGGCCTCGATTGGACTAGCGGGGGGATTGGCAGATACGCAGTATTTT
CDR3: CASRASIGLAGGLADTQYF

V: TRBV11-2
J: TRBJ2-1
length: 15
D: NA
size: NA
DNA: TGTGCCAGCAGCTTAACGATCCCACCACACAATGAGCAGTTCTTC
CDR3: CASSLTIPPHNEQFF